Sequencing of this T cell receptor (beta chain) was carried out in a study of T-cell reconstitution after alpha-beta-depleted transplantation in children. The TCRbeta library was prepared with unique molecular identifiers. From the PCR reads, TCRdb called clonotypes with MiXCR, one entry per CDR3 protein. The sample includes around 580,000 distinct CDR3 sequences, roughly a quarter of them seen just once. Specimen: PBMCs, collected before TCRalphabeta/CD19-depleted stem cell transplant. The origin of this receptor is a boy less than two years old with Wiskott-Aldrich syndrome, due to receive a stem cell transplant.

CDR3 amino acids: CASKVSGTYEQYF. CDR3 nucleotides: TGCGCCAGCAAGGTTAGCGGAACCTACGAGCAGTACTTC. The chain joins TRBV5-1 to TRBJ2-7; D possibly corresponds to TRBD2 (6 bases). Germline CDR1 reads SGHRS; CDR2 reads YFSETQ. The CDR3 length is 13 residues. The V and J ends lost 6 bases and 2 bases respectively, with 12 bases between them.